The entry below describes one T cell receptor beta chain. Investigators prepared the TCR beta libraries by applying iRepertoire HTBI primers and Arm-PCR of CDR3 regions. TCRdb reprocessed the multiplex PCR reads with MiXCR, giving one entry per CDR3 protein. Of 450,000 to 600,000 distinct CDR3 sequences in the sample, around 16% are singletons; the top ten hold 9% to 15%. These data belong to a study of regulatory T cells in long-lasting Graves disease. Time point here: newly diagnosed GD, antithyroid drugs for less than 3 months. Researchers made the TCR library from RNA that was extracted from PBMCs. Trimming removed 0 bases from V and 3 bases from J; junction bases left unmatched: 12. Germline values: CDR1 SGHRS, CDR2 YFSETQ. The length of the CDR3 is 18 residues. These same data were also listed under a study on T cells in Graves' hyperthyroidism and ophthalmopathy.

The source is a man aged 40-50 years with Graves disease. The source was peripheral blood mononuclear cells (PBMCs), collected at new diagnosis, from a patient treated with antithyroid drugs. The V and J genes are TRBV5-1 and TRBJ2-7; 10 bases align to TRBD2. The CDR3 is CASSLEASSGSRHYEQYF. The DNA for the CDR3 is TGCGCCAGCAGCTTGGAAGCGTCTAGCGGGAGTAGGCACTACGAGCAGTACTTC.